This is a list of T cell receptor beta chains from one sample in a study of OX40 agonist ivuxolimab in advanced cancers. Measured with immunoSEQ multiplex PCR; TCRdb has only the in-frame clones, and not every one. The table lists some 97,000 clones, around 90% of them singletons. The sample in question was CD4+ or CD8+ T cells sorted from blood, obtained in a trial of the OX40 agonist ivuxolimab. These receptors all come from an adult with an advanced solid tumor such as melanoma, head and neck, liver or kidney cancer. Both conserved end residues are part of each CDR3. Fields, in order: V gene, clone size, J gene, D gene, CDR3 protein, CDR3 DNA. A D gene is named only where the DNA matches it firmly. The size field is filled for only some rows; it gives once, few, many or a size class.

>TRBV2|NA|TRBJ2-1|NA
CASRKGAGGSVSYNEQFF
TGTGCCAGCAGAAAGGGGGCGGGGGGCTCCGTCTCCTACAATGAGCAGTTCTTC
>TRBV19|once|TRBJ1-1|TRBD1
CASSKTGGSNTEAFF
TGTGCCAGTAGTAAGACAGGGGGGTCGAACACTGAAGCTTTCTTT
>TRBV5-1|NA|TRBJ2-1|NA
CASSLSEAYNEQFF
TGCGCCAGCAGCTTGTCCGAGGCCTACAATGAGCAGTTCTTC
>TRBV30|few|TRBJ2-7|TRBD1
CAWSVKGGQGAREQYF
TGTGCCTGGAGTGTAAAGGGGGGACAGGGGGCGAGGGAGCAGTACTTC
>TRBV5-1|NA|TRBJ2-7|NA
CASSSDSTFQEQYF
TGCGCCAGCAGTTCGGACAGTACATTTCAAGAGCAGTACTTC
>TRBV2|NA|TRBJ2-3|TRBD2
CASSRLAALPIDTQYF
TGTGCCAGCAGTCGACTAGCGGCCCTTCCGATAGATACGCAGTATTTT
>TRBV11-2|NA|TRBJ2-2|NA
CASSLESGTHTGELFF
TGTGCCAGCAGCTTAGAATCCGGGACACACACCGGGGAGCTGTTTTTT
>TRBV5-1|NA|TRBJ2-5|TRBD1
CASSRGQGGETQYF
TGCGCCAGCAGCAGGGGACAGGGGGGAGAGACCCAGTACTTC
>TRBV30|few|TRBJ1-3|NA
CAWRKLSGSGNTIYF
TGTGCCTGGAGGAAACTTTCAGGTTCTGGAAACACCATATATTTT
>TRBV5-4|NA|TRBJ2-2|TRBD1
CASSSGQTGELFF
TGTGCCAGCAGCTCGGGACAGACCGGGGAGCTGTTTTTT
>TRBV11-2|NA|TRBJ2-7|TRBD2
CASSLGVAGGYEQYF
TGTGCCAGCAGCTTAGGTGTAGCGGGGGGGTACGAGCAGTACTTC
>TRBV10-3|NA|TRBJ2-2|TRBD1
CAIRGDRSTGELFF
TGTGCCATCAGGGGGGACAGATCAACCGGGGAGCTGTTTTTT
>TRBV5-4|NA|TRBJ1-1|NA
CASSLYYRSMTGTTEAFF
TGTGCCAGCAGCTTGTATTACAGGTCCATGACCGGAACCACTGAAGCTTTCTTT
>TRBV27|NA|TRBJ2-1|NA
CASRRRTNEQFF
TGTGCCAGCAGACGTAGGACGAATGAGCAGTTCTTC
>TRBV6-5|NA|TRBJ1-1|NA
CASSYSSALEAFF
TGTGCCAGCAGTTACTCTTCTGCCTTAGAAGCTTTCTTT
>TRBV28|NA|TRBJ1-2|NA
CASRGYGYTF
TGTGCCAGCAGGGGGTATGGCTACACCTTC
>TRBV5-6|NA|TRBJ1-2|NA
CASSPGPGNYGYTF
TGTGCCAGCAGCCCGGGACCGGGAAACTATGGCTACACCTTC
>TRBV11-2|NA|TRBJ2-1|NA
CASSLVPGSYNEQFF
TGTGCCAGCAGCTTAGTCCCCGGCTCCTACAATGAGCAGTTCTTC
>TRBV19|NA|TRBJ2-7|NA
CASSADRSYEQYF
TGTGCCAGTAGTGCGGACAGATCCTACGAGCAGTACTTC
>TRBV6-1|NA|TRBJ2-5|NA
CASSEQRQLQETQYF
TGTGCCAGCAGTGAACAGCGGCAGCTACAAGAGACCCAGTACTTC
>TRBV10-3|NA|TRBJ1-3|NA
CAISESLRARNSGNTIYF
TGTGCCATCAGTGAGTCCCTTAGGGCCCGAAACTCTGGAAACACCATATATTTT
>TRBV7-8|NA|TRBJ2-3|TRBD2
CASSLGWAGGRTDTQYF
TGTGCCAGCAGCTTAGGTTGGGCGGGGGGACGCACAGATACGCAGTATTTT
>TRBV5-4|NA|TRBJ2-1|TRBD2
CASTLAGALGEQFF
TGTGCCAGCACCCTAGCGGGGGCGTTGGGGGAGCAGTTCTTC
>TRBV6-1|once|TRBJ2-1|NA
CASTGGSYNEQFF
TGTGCCAGCACTGGGGGCTCCTACAATGAGCAGTTCTTC
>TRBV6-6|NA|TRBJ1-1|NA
CASRPTGNTEAFF
TGTGCCAGCAGGCCGACAGGGAACACTGAAGCTTTCTTT
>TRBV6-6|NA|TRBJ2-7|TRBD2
CASSYLGLAGSEQYF
TGTGCCAGCAGTTACTTGGGACTAGCGGGGTCCGAGCAGTACTTC
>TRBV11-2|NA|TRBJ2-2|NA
CASSLRRGDTGELFF
TGTGCCAGCAGCTTACGCAGGGGAGACACCGGGGAGCTGTTTTTT
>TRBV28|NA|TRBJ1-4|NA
CASSSQGSTNEKLFF
TGTGCCAGCAGTTCCCAGGGTTCAACTAATGAAAAACTGTTTTTT
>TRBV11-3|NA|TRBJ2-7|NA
CASSLHPLSFFEQYF
TGTGCCAGCAGCTTACACCCTCTTTCTTTTTTCGAGCAGTACTTC
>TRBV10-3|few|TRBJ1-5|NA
CATVSGGGSGLNQPQHF
TGTGCCACCGTTTCGGGGGGAGGGTCCGGCCTCAATCAGCCCCAGCATTTT
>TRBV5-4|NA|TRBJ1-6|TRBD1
CASSLGQGRSPLHF
TGTGCCAGCAGCTTGGGACAGGGGCGTTCACCCCTCCACTTT
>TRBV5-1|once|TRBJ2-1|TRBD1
CASSLRQGYGEQFF
TGCGCCAGCAGCTTGAGACAGGGCTACGGTGAGCAGTTCTTC
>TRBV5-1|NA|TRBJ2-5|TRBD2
CASSLGLAVETQYF
TGCGCCAGCAGCTTGGGACTAGCGGTCGAGACCCAGTACTTC
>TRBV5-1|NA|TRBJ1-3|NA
CASSLDVWDTIYF
TGCGCCAGCAGCTTGGACGTTTGGGACACCATATATTTT
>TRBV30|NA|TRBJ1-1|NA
CAWKGTGTEAFF
TGTGCCTGGAAAGGGACGGGCACTGAAGCTTTCTTT
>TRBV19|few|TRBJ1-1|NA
CASSTTEHLNTEAFF
TGTGCCAGTAGTACCACGGAGCATTTGAACACTGAAGCTTTCTTT
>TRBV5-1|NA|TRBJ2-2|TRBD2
CASSLSSGRAGELFF
TGCGCCAGCAGCCTGTCTAGCGGGAGGGCCGGGGAGCTGTTTTTT
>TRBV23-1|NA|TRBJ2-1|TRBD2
CASSQNRGLAGTRVPNNEQFF
TGCGCCAGCAGTCAAAATCGGGGACTAGCGGGTACCCGAGTACCTAACAATGAGCAGTTCTTC
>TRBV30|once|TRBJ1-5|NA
CAWSAGENQPQHF
TGTGCCTGGAGTGCAGGGGAGAATCAGCCCCAGCATTTT
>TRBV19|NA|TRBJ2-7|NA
CASSPIQLGAVEQYF
TGTGCCAGTAGCCCGATCCAATTAGGGGCAGTCGAGCAGTACTTC
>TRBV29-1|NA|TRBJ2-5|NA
CSVDQEGYQTQYF
TGCAGCGTTGATCAGGAGGGCTACCAGACCCAGTACTTC
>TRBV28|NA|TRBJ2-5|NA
CASSLRSRLPGETQYF
TGTGCCAGCAGTTTACGGAGTAGGCTTCCCGGGGAGACCCAGTACTTC